This TCR beta chain was captured by sequencing in a study of sequential checkpoint blockade in melanoma (dated by TCRdb to between 2018 and 2021). Regarding the complete study: Using 1:1 randomization, the trial assigned patients either to first-line nivolumab followed by ipilimumab (arm A) or to ipilimumab followed by nivolumab (arm B). Maintenance nivolumab was given following each of the two trial sequences. General findings and caveats noted by the study authors: The response-prediction model combining TCR metrics and mutation burden needs validation in larger, independent patient cohorts.

Of note for this clone: Its antigen is still unknown. Base qualities are not recorded, but no much larger clone differs from it by a single base.

Spanning cysteine to phenylalanine, the CDR3 consists of 14 amino acids. Only CDR3 DNA is held: 42 bases, read in frame from base 1. The germline V gene supplies CDR1 SQVTM and CDR2 ANQGSEA. Cut back by 0 bases and 4 bases, the V and J ends lie 12 bases apart. The treatment or condition label here, explained by the study, means: randomized to nivolumab then ipilimumab (arm A) or the reverse (arm B). No trial patient had received prior DNA-damaging chemotherapy. Thawed PBMCs were sorted on a FACS Aria II flow cytometer to isolate live CD3+CD8+ cells negative for CD19 and CD56. CheckMate 064, a randomized, open-label phase II trial of sequential checkpoint blockade, was the source of the samples, all of which came from patients with melanoma. Peripheral blood mononuclear cells were collected by leukapheresis, purified with Ficoll-Paque, and frozen in human serum with roughly 10% DMSO. Right after sorting, the blood CD3+CD8+ cells were verified to be >95% pure, and DNA extraction followed.

The immunoSEQ Assay was used to immunosequence TCRbeta CDR3 regions from genomic DNA. Before high-throughput sequencing, the genomic DNA was amplified using bias-controlled multiplex PCR. From the authors' description of their analysis: To quantify the absolute abundance of each unique TCRbeta CDR3 region, the sequences were collapsed and filtered. Clonality, defined as 1 minus Pielou's evenness, was calculated using only productive rearrangements. Clones with significantly greater frequencies in on-treatment versus baseline samples were identified using a previously published method. TCRdb carries this immuneACCESS record with in-frame sequences only. Its versions omit some clonotypes, under half of them owing to an unresolved V gene in the studies checked, with the rest unexplained. That table supplies the V and J calls and clone size; D and trimming were determined from the DNA. The sample data list 25,000 to 35,000 clones, and 75% to 85% of these were observed just once. Roughly a sixth of the sample comes from the top ten.

Sequencing used CD8+ T cells sorted from blood (inferred from file names), obtained from a patient given nivolumab and ipilimumab in sequence. The V and J genes are TRBV29-1 and TRBJ2-5; the D gene is perhaps TRBD2, on 6 matching bases. This receptor was taken from a human donor with melanoma. The CDR3 is CSVEDSGLRETQYF. The DNA sequence follows: TGCAGCGTTGAAGATAGCGGATTGCGAGAGACCCAGTACTTC.